The clone carrying this T cell receptor beta chain has a handful of counts. The antigen remains unidentified. Trimming removed 5 bases at V and 4 bases at J, with 17 bases between. This CDR3 comprises 15 residues. Per germline, CDR1 LGHNA and CDR2 YNFKEQ. Measured with immunoSEQ multiplex PCR; TCRdb has only the in-frame clones, and not every one. The top ten hold roughly a tenth of the sample, which has some 150,000 clones, about 89% seen once. The sample is drawn from a study of T cell responses to AZD1222 COVID-19 vaccine. Study observations and caveats: Among spike-specific TCRs, nearly half reportedly target unmutated variant regions. Every sample of the repertoires postdated the peak T cell response. Spike-wide coverage was observed for vaccine-associated CD4 TCRs, with dominant responses at 160-218 and 743-854.

Sequenced material: peripheral blood, taken 28 days after the second AZD1222 dose. This receptor was obtained from an adult who received the AZD1222 COVID-19 vaccine. J is TRBJ1-1 and V is TRBV4-2; a weak D match, TRBD1 (6 bases). CDR3 protein: CASSERGAGTTEAFF. CDR3 coding DNA: TGTGCCAGCAGCGAAAGGGGGGCGGGTACCACTGAAGCTTTCTTT.